The clone carrying this TCR beta chain was seen only once. No antigen is known for it. Deep was the level at which the assay was run. Per sorted-subset replicate PCR, input was approximately 0.2 ug DNA, representing tens of thousands of T cell genomes. Produced via immunoSEQ multiplex PCR; TCRdb's table is partial and in-frame only. The table shows some 2,400,000 clones, with approximately 94% occurring only once. The data stem from a study of shared clonotypes between healthy human individuals. Study-wide findings and caveats: Expectations were that clonotype sharing among donors would be affected by sequencing depth. What limited the represented genetic and exposure-history diversity was the small number of donors.

V was clipped by 6 bases and J by 3 bases; unmatched bases: 5. Germline loops: CDR1 ENHRY, CDR2 SYGVKD. The CDR3 is made up of 14 amino acids. The clonotype was recovered from a man aged 18 to 35 in good health. The material sequenced was naive CD4+ T cells sorted from blood. Subset: CD45RA+ positively selected. The chain carries TRBV10-3 and TRBJ2-7; 10 positions match TRBD1. The CDR3 sequence is CAIRSGQGDYEQYF. The CDR3, as DNA: TGTGCCATCAGGTCCGGACAGGGGGACTACGAGCAGTACTTC.